This entry describes one T cell receptor (beta chain). The antigen is unknown. Germline CDR1 SQVTM, CDR2 ANQGSEA. The CDR3 consists of 13 residues. The V segment lost 6 bases and the J segment 3 bases; nucleotides outside the gene matches: 2. This entry comes from a study of cytomegalovirus exposure and HLA in healthy donors. Study-level points and caveats: The study designated 150 or so TCR beta chains cytomegalovirus-associated.

Sequencing was performed with immunoSEQ multiplex PCR; in TCRdb, only in-frame clones are kept and a portion is missing. The sample yields approximately 210,000 clones, about 86% seen once. The origin of this receptor is a woman aged 18-29 years in good health and CMV-seronegative. The specimen was PBMCs. V gene TRBV29-1 combines with J gene TRBJ2-7, with TRBD2 identical over 13 bases. The CDR3 here is CSVRTSGSYEQYF. For the CDR3, the DNA is TGCAGCGTCAGGACTAGCGGGAGCTACGAGCAGTACTTC.